The rows below give T cell receptor beta chains drawn from one sample of a study of blood T cells in healthy people across ages. TCRdb reprocessed the 5' RACE reads with MiXCR, giving one entry per CDR3 protein. The sample yields 600,000 to 1,000,000 distinct CDR3 sequences, more than 20% seen once. The data were also submitted as part of a second study, on T cells of mothers and their children.

The specimen was blood. The receptors shown here come from a boy aged 5 to 17 in good health. CDR3s include the opening cysteine and the closing phenylalanine or tryptophan. The order of the fields is V gene, CDR3 length, J gene, D gene, clone size, CDR3 DNA, CDR3 protein. The D gene is left open where the match is weak. Rows give clone size only sometimes, using once, few, many, or a class for an expanded clone.

v_call: TRBV24-1; cdr3_length: 16; j_call: TRBJ2-1; d_call: TRBD2; clone_size: few; cdr3_nt: TGTGCCACCAGTGATCCAACTAGCGGGACAAACAATGAGCAGTTCTTC; cdr3_aa: CATSDPTSGTNNEQFF
v_call: TRBV2; cdr3_length: 13; j_call: TRBJ2-7; d_call: -; clone_size: -; cdr3_nt: TGTGCCAGCACAAGGGCGGAATGGGACGAGCAGTACTTC; cdr3_aa: CASTRAEWDEQYF
v_call: TRBV28; cdr3_length: 16; j_call: TRBJ2-6; d_call: TRBD1; clone_size: -; cdr3_nt: TGTGCCAGCAGACCGACAGGGTACTCTGGGGCCAACGTCCTGACTTTC; cdr3_aa: CASRPTGYSGANVLTF
v_call: TRBV5-1; cdr3_length: 16; j_call: TRBJ2-7; d_call: TRBD2; clone_size: -; cdr3_nt: TGCGCCAGCAGCCTGGGAAGCGGGAGGAGCTCCTACGAGCAGTACTTC; cdr3_aa: CASSLGSGRSSYEQYF
v_call: TRBV28; cdr3_length: 17; j_call: TRBJ2-5; d_call: TRBD2; clone_size: -; cdr3_nt: TGTGCCAGCAGTTTCCCTGGACTAGCGGGAGGAGGAGAGACCCAGTACTTC; cdr3_aa: CASSFPGLAGGGETQYF
v_call: TRBV6-2/TRBV6-3; cdr3_length: 13; j_call: TRBJ2-7; d_call: TRBD1; clone_size: few; cdr3_nt: TGTGCCAGCACGGACAGGGGCTCCTACGAGCAGTACTTC; cdr3_aa: CASTDRGSYEQYF
v_call: TRBV7-2; cdr3_length: 15; j_call: TRBJ2-3; d_call: -; clone_size: few; cdr3_nt: TGTGCCAGCAGCTTATCACCGGCGGAGACAGATACGCAGTATTTT; cdr3_aa: CASSLSPAETDTQYF
v_call: TRBV7-9; cdr3_length: 15; j_call: TRBJ1-3; d_call: -; clone_size: -; cdr3_nt: TGTGCCAGCAGCCCTAGGACCGACTCTGGAAACACCATATATTTT; cdr3_aa: CASSPRTDSGNTIYF
v_call: TRBV3-1; cdr3_length: 15; j_call: TRBJ2-5; d_call: -; clone_size: -; cdr3_nt: TGTGCCAGCAGCCAAGAAAGGGCAGGGGAAGAGACCCAGTACTTC; cdr3_aa: CASSQERAGEETQYF
v_call: TRBV7-9; cdr3_length: 12; j_call: TRBJ2-1; d_call: -; clone_size: -; cdr3_nt: TGTTCCTCAGCGTTTAGGTACAATGAGCAGTTCTTC; cdr3_aa: CSSAFRYNEQFF
v_call: TRBV20-1; cdr3_length: 13; j_call: TRBJ2-7; d_call: -; clone_size: -; cdr3_nt: TGCAGCGGGAGGGACAGGGTGGTACACGAGCAGTACTTC; cdr3_aa: CSGRDRVVHEQYF
v_call: TRBV4-1; cdr3_length: 18; j_call: TRBJ2-4; d_call: -; clone_size: many; cdr3_nt: TGCGCCAGCAGCCCGGGACCCCTGGAGAAGGTGGCCAAAAACATTCAGTACTTC; cdr3_aa: CASSPGPLEKVAKNIQYF
v_call: TRBV7-2; cdr3_length: 15; j_call: TRBJ2-7; d_call: -; clone_size: -; cdr3_nt: TGTGCCAGCAGCTTAGCGGACCGAAGCTCCTACGAGCAGTACTTC; cdr3_aa: CASSLADRSSYEQYF
v_call: TRBV6-1; cdr3_length: 16; j_call: TRBJ2-5; d_call: -; clone_size: -; cdr3_nt: TGTGCCAGCAGTGGCCGACTCCAGGACAGAAAAGAGACCCAGTACTTC; cdr3_aa: CASSGRLQDRKETQYF
v_call: TRBV20-1; cdr3_length: 11; j_call: TRBJ2-3; d_call: -; clone_size: many; cdr3_nt: TGCAGTGCTAGAGTTTCAGATACGCAGTATTTT; cdr3_aa: CSARVSDTQYF
v_call: TRBV20-1; cdr3_length: 13; j_call: TRBJ2-7; d_call: -; clone_size: -; cdr3_nt: TGCAGTGCTAGAGAGGCTAGCTCCTACGAGCAGTACTTC; cdr3_aa: CSAREASSYEQYF
v_call: TRBV7-3; cdr3_length: 15; j_call: TRBJ2-1; d_call: TRBD1; clone_size: many; cdr3_nt: TGTGCCAGCAGCTTAACCGGGACAGGGTACAATGAGCAGTTCTTC; cdr3_aa: CASSLTGTGYNEQFF
v_call: TRBV28; cdr3_length: 16; j_call: TRBJ2-7; d_call: -; clone_size: few; cdr3_nt: TGTGCCAGCAGTTCCTCGTCAGGACTATCTATCTACGAGCAGTACTTC; cdr3_aa: CASSSSSGLSIYEQYF
v_call: TRBV11-2; cdr3_length: 13; j_call: TRBJ2-3; d_call: TRBD1; clone_size: -; cdr3_nt: TGTGCCAGTATTAGGGGGCAAACAGATACGCAGTATTTT; cdr3_aa: CASIRGQTDTQYF
v_call: TRBV28; cdr3_length: 16; j_call: TRBJ2-7; d_call: TRBD1; clone_size: few; cdr3_nt: TGTGCCAGCAGTTCTGTCGTGGGACAGGGGTACTACGAGCAGTACTTC; cdr3_aa: CASSSVVGQGYYEQYF
v_call: TRBV18; cdr3_length: 12; j_call: TRBJ1-1; d_call: -; clone_size: -; cdr3_nt: TGTGCCAGCTCCCCGGCGAGAACTGAAGCTTTCTTT; cdr3_aa: CASSPARTEAFF
v_call: TRBV9; cdr3_length: 18; j_call: TRBJ2-5; d_call: -; clone_size: -; cdr3_nt: TGTGCCAGCAGCGTAGCTACAGGCCGTGGGGCCGGGGGAGAGACCCAGTACTTC; cdr3_aa: CASSVATGRGAGGETQYF
v_call: TRBV2; cdr3_length: 17; j_call: TRBJ2-5; d_call: TRBD2; clone_size: few; cdr3_nt: TGTGCCACCCAAGACAGAATAGCGGGGGTTCCTCAAGAGACCCAGTACTTC; cdr3_aa: CATQDRIAGVPQETQYF
v_call: TRBV20-1; cdr3_length: 13; j_call: TRBJ2-7; d_call: -; clone_size: few; cdr3_nt: TGCAGTGCCACCAGGGGGGGCGTCTACGAGCAGTACTTC; cdr3_aa: CSATRGGVYEQYF
v_call: TRBV5-1; cdr3_length: 16; j_call: TRBJ2-5; d_call: TRBD2; clone_size: -; cdr3_nt: TGCGCCAGCAGCTCGACCAGCGGGACGGTCATAGAGACCCAGTACTTC; cdr3_aa: CASSSTSGTVIETQYF
v_call: TRBV12-3/TRBV12-4; cdr3_length: 16; j_call: TRBJ2-7; d_call: -; clone_size: few; cdr3_nt: TGTGCCAGCAGTTTAGACCCGGGAAGGTCCCCTTACGAGCAGTACTTC; cdr3_aa: CASSLDPGRSPYEQYF
v_call: TRBV2; cdr3_length: 16; j_call: TRBJ2-1; d_call: -; clone_size: few; cdr3_nt: TGTGCCAGCAGCCCCATCCCGACAGGCCAACACAATGAGCAGTTCTTC; cdr3_aa: CASSPIPTGQHNEQFF
v_call: TRBV11-1; cdr3_length: 16; j_call: TRBJ2-2; d_call: TRBD2; clone_size: -; cdr3_nt: TGTGCCAGCAGCTTACGGGGGGGCGATTTGGCCGGGGAGCTGTTTTTT; cdr3_aa: CASSLRGGDLAGELFF
v_call: TRBV28; cdr3_length: 15; j_call: TRBJ2-7; d_call: TRBD2; clone_size: few; cdr3_nt: TGTGCCAGCGGTATGGGGCGGGGGAGCTCCTACGAGCAGTACTTC; cdr3_aa: CASGMGRGSSYEQYF
v_call: TRBV5-1; cdr3_length: 17; j_call: TRBJ2-3; d_call: -; clone_size: few; cdr3_nt: TGCGCCAGCAGCTTGGCACTAGTTGGGGCGGGGACAGATACGCAGTATTTT; cdr3_aa: CASSLALVGAGTDTQYF
v_call: TRBV9; cdr3_length: 14; j_call: TRBJ2-1; d_call: TRBD1; clone_size: few; cdr3_nt: TGTGCCAGCAGCGTCGGGACAGGTTACAATGAGCAGTTCTTC; cdr3_aa: CASSVGTGYNEQFF
v_call: TRBV6-5; cdr3_length: 16; j_call: TRBJ2-1; d_call: TRBD2; clone_size: -; cdr3_nt: TGTGCCAGCAGTTATCTAGCGGGAGATTCCTACAATGAGCAGTTCTTC; cdr3_aa: CASSYLAGDSYNEQFF
v_call: TRBV7-9; cdr3_length: 13; j_call: TRBJ2-5; d_call: -; clone_size: -; cdr3_nt: TGTGCCAGCAGCTTGCAACACGCGGAGACCCAGTACTTC; cdr3_aa: CASSLQHAETQYF
v_call: TRBV28; cdr3_length: 17; j_call: TRBJ2-3; d_call: TRBD1; clone_size: -; cdr3_nt: TGTGCCAGCAGTTTCGGGTGGACAGGGGGGTTTAGCGATACGCAGTATTTT; cdr3_aa: CASSFGWTGGFSDTQYF
v_call: TRBV2; cdr3_length: 15; j_call: TRBJ2-5; d_call: -; clone_size: -; cdr3_nt: TGTACCACAGCGGGGACACCCCGGGGCCAAGAGACCCAGTACTTC; cdr3_aa: CTTAGTPRGQETQYF
v_call: TRBV4-1; cdr3_length: 15; j_call: TRBJ1-4; d_call: -; clone_size: few; cdr3_nt: TGCGCCAGCAGCGAAGGGGTTGCAACTAATGAAAAACTGTTTTTT; cdr3_aa: CASSEGVATNEKLFF
v_call: TRBV7-2; cdr3_length: 14; j_call: TRBJ2-7; d_call: -; clone_size: few; cdr3_nt: TGTGCCAGCAAAGAGAGGGCACCTTCCTACGAGCAGTACTTC; cdr3_aa: CASKERAPSYEQYF
v_call: TRBV15; cdr3_length: 14; j_call: TRBJ2-7; d_call: -; clone_size: few; cdr3_nt: TGTGCCACCAGCAGAGTTCAGGGGCAGTACGAGCAGTACTTC; cdr3_aa: CATSRVQGQYEQYF
v_call: TRBV5-1; cdr3_length: 17; j_call: TRBJ2-1; d_call: TRBD1; clone_size: few; cdr3_nt: TGCGCCAGCAGCTACTATCGTGGACAGGGAGCAGACAATGAGCAGTTCTTC; cdr3_aa: CASSYYRGQGADNEQFF
v_call: TRBV12-3/TRBV12-4; cdr3_length: 15; j_call: TRBJ1-3; d_call: -; clone_size: -; cdr3_nt: TGTGCCAGCAGTGCCAGACACAACTCTGGAAACACCATATATTTT; cdr3_aa: CASSARHNSGNTIYF